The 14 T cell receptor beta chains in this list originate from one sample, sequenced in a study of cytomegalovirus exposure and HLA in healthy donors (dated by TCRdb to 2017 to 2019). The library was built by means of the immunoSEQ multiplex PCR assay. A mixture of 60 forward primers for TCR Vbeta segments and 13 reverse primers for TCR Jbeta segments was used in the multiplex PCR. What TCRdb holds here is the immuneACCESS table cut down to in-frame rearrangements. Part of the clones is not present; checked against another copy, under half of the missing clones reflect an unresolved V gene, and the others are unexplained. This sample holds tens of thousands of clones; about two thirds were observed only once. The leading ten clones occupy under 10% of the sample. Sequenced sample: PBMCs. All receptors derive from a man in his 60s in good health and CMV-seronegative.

In DNA, the CDR3 is TGTGCCAGCAGCTTGGGGATACTCACGGGAAACCAAGAGACCCAGTACTTC. Protein sequence: CASSLGILTGNQETQYF. The chain recombines TRBV5-4 with TRBJ2-5; D may be TRBD2 (5 bases). The germline CDR1 and CDR2 sequences are SGHNT and YYREEE (reference sequence). Trimming shortened V by 0 bases and J by 0 bases, and 15 bases separated the two germline ends. This CDR3 is built from 17 residues.

The CDR3 loop is CSVVAWTGSDEQYF. As DNA, the CDR3 is TGCAGCGTTGTAGCCTGGACAGGGTCGGACGAGCAGTACTTC. The V gene is TRBV29-1, the J gene TRBJ2-7, with 8 bases matching TRBD1. The germline V gene has CDR1 SQVTM and CDR2 ANQGSEA. This CDR3 has 14 amino acids. J gave up 5 bases and V 4 bases, and 10 bases lay outside the gene matches.

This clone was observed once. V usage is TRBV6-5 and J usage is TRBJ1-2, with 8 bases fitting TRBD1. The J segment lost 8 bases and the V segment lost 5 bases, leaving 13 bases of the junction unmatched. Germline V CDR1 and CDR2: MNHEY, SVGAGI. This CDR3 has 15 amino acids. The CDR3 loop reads CASSTATGVAEGYTF. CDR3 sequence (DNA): TGTGCCAGCAGTACCGCGACAGGGGTTGCGGAGGGCTACACCTTC.

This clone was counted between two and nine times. CDR3: CASSLVGPSGRGVTETQYF. The CDR3 DNA is TGTGCCAGCAGCTTAGTGGGCCCCTCGGGGCGGGGGGTAACGGAGACCCAGTACTTC. The genes are TRBV7-6 and TRBJ2-5, with 8 bases identical to TRBD2. The V gene end was trimmed by 1 base and the J gene end by 5 bases; junction bases not matched to a gene: 18. CDR3 length: 19 residues. In germline, CDR1 is SGHVS, CDR2 FNYEAQ.

The CDR3 protein is CASSYMAGARYEQYF. As DNA, the CDR3 is TGTGCCAGCAGTTACATGGCGGGGGCGAGATACGAGCAGTACTTC. The chain carries TRBV6-5 and TRBJ2-7; a possible D gene is TRBD2 (7 bases). The CDR3 consists of 15 residues. V lost 2 bases and J 4 bases, leaving 15 bases between the germline ends. Germline loops: CDR1 MNHEY, CDR2 SVGAGI.

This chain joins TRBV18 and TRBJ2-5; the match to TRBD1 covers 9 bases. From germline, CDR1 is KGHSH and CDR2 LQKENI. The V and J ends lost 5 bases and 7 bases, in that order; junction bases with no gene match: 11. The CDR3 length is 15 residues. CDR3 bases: TGTGCCAGCTCAATCCCGGGACAGGGTACGGGGACCCAGTACTTC. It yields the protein CASSIPGQGTGTQYF.

In nucleotides, the CDR3 is TGTGCCAGCAGTGGGACACCTCACTACGAGCAGTACTTC. It is translated as CASSGTPHYEQYF. V and J are TRBV6-1 and TRBJ2-7; a weak D match, TRBD1 (5 bases). Between the trimmed V and J ends, which lost 4 bases and 3 bases, there was a span of 10 bases. CDR1 is MNHNS and CDR2 is SASEGT in the germline V gene. The CDR3 extends over 13 amino acids.

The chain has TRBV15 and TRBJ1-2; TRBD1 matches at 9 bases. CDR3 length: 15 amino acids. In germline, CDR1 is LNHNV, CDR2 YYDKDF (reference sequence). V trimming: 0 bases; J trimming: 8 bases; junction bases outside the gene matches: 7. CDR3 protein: CATSREVQGAWGYTF. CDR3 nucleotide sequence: TGTGCCACCAGCAGAGAAGTACAGGGGGCATGGGGCTACACCTTC.

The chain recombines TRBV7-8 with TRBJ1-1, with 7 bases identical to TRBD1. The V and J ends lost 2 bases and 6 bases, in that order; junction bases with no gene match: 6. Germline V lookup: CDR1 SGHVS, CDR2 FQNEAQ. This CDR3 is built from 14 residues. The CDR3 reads CASSLLQGVAEAFF. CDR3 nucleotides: TGTGCCAGCAGCTTATTGCAGGGGGTAGCTGAAGCTTTCTTT. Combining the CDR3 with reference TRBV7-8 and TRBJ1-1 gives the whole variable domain GAGVSQSPRYKVAKRGQDVALRCDPISGHVSLFWYQQALGQGPEFLTYFQNEAQLDKSGLPSDRFFAERPEGSVSTLKIQRTQQEDSAVYLCASSLLQGVAEAFFGQGTRLTVV.

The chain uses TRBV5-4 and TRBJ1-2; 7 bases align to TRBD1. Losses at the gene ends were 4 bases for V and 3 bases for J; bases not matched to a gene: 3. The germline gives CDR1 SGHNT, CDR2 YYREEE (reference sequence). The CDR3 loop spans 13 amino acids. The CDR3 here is CASSVDRHYGYTF. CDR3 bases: TGTGCCAGCAGCGTGGACAGGCACTATGGCTACACCTTC.

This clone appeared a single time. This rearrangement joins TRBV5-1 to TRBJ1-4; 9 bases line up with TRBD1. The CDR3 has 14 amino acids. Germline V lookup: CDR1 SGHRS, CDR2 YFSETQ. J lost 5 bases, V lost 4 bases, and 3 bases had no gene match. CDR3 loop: CASSPGTGNEKLFF. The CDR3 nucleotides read TGCGCCAGCAGCCCCGGGACAGGGAATGAAAAACTGTTTTTT.

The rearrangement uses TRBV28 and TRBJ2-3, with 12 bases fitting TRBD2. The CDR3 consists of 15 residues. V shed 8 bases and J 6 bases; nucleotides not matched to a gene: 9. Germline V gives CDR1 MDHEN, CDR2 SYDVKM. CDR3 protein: CASPPSGRAGDTQYF. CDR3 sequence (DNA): TGTGCCAGCCCTCCTAGCGGGAGGGCCGGGGATACGCAGTATTTT.

CDR3 DNA: TGTGCCAGCAGCCCACAGGGGCCGGACCCCTACGAGCAGTACTTC. It yields the protein CASSPQGPDPYEQYF. V is TRBV28 and J is TRBJ2-7, with 7 bases fitting TRBD1. Germline trimming cut 6 bases from V and 2 bases from J; bases unmatched to any gene: 10. The germline V gene has CDR1 MDHEN and CDR2 SYDVKM. The CDR3 is 15 amino acids.

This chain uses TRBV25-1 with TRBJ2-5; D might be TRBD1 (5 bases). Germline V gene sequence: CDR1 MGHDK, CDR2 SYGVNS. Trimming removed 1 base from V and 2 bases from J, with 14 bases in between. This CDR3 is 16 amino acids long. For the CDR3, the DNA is TGTGCCAGCAGTGAATCTGTCAGGGCTCATCAAGAGACCCAGTACTTC. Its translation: CASSESVRAHQETQYF.